The T cell receptor (beta chain) under discussion was sequenced for a study of control samples from healthy donors and cancer patients. The germline V gene has CDR1 LGHDT and CDR2 YNNKEL (reference sequence). The CDR3 spans 13 residues. The junction had 8 bases not matched to a gene; V was cut back by 5 bases and J by 9 bases. Clones were sequenced by immunoSEQ multiplex PCR, and TCRdb holds only the in-frame ones, with some missing. The table has roughly 20,000 clones, less than 90% seen once. The J gene is TRBJ1-1, the V gene TRBV3-1 (or the pseudogene TRBV3-2); 8 bases align to TRBD1. Sequencing used PBMCs. The sequence came from a man in his sixties with colorectal cancer. CDR3 loop: CASSTGQGVKAFF. For the CDR3, the DNA is TGTGCCAGCAGCACAGGACAGGGTGTAAAAGCTTTCTTT.